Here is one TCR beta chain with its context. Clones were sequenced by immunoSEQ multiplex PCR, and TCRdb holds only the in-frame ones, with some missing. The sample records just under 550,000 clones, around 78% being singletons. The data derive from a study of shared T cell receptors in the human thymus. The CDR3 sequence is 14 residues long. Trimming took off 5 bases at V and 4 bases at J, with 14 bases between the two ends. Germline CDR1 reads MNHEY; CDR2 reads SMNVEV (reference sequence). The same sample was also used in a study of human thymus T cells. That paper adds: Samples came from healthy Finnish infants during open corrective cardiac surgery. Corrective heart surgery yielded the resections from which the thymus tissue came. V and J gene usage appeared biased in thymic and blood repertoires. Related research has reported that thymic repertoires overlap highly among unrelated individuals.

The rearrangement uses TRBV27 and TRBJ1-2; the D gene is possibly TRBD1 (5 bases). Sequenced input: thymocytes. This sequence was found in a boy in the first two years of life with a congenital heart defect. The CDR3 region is CASSPSTVRYGYTF. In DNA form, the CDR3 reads TGTGCCAGCAGTCCCTCGACAGTCCGCTATGGCTACACCTTC.